This TCR beta chain was sequenced in a study of blood T cell repertoires in COVID-19. Study as a whole: Sites in the United States, Italy and Spain provided acute and convalescent COVID-19 samples.

The cohort comprised adults aged 18 to 89 years residing in about two dozen US areas. Participant-given clinical history determined each cohort assignment. Here immunoSEQ multiplex PCR was the method, and the copy in TCRdb shows in-frame clones only, minus some. This repertoire shows fewer than 200,000 clones, around 80% found once; its top ten account for around 12%. This CDR3 region has 15 residues. The V segment lost 3 bases and the J segment 2 bases; nucleotides outside the gene matches: 6. In germline, CDR1 is SGHRS, CDR2 YFSETQ. The sequence derives from a middle-aged man who had recovered from COVID-19. The V and J genes are TRBV5-1 and TRBJ2-7; 9 positions agree with TRBD2. The specimen sequenced was PBMCs or T cells enriched from blood (not recorded which). CDR3 protein: CASSSSGGPPYEQYF. The CDR3 DNA sequence: TGCGCCAGCAGCTCGAGCGGGGGGCCCCCCTACGAGCAGTACTTC.